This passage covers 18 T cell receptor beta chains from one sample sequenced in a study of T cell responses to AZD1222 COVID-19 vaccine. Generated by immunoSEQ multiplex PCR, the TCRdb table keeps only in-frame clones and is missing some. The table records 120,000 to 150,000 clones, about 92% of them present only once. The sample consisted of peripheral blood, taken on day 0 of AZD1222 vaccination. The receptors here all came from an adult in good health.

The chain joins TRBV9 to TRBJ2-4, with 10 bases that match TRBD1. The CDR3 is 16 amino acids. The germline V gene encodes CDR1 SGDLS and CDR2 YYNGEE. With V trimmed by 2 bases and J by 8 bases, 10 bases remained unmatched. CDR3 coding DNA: TGTGCCAGCAGCGTCTCCTCCGGGACAGGGGTAGACATTCAGTACTTC. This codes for CASSVSSGTGVDIQYF.

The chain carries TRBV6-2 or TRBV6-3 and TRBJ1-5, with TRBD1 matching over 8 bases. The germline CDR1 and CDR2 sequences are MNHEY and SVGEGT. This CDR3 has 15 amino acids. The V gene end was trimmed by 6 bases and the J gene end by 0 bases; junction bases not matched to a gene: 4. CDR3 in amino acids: CASSRQGFSNQPQHF. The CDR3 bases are TGTGCCAGCAGCCGACAGGGGTTTAGCAATCAGCCCCAGCATTTT.

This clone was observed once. The CDR3 region has the DNA TGTGCCAGCGACAGTCACAATGAGCAGTTCTTC. Protein: CASDSHNEQFF. J is TRBJ2-1 and V is TRBV6-5; weak D call: TRBD1 (5 bases). Germline values: CDR1 MNHEY, CDR2 SVGAGI. This CDR3 is built from 11 residues. With 8 bases removed from V and 5 bases from J, the gap between germline ends came to 7 bases.

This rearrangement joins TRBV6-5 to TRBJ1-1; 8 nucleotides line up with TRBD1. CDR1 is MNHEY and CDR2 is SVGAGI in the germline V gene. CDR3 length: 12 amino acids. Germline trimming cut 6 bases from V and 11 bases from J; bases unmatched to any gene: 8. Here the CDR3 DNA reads TGTGCCAGCAGCGGACAGGGCCGAAGGGCTTTCTTT. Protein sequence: CASSGQGRRAFF.

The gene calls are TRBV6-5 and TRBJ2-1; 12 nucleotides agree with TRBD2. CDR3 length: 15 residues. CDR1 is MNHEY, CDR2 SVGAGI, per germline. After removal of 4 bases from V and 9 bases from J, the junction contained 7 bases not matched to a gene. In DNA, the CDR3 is TGTGCCAGCAGTTCCGGGACTAGCGGGCCCGGTGAGCAGTTCTTC. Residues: CASSSGTSGPGEQFF.

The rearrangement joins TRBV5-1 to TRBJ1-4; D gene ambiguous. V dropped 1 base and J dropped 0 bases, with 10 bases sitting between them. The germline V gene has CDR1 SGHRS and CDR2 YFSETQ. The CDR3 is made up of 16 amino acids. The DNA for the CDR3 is TGCGCCAGCAGCTTGACCGCTGGAGCAACTAATGAAAAACTGTTTTTT. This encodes CASSLTAGATNEKLFF.

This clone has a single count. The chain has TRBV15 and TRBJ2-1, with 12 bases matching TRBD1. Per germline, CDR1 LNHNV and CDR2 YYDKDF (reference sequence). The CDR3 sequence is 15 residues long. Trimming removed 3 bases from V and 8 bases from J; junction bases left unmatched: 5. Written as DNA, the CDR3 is TGTGCCACCAGCAGTGGGACAGGGGGCCTTTATGAGCAGTTCTTC. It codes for CATSSGTGGLYEQFF.

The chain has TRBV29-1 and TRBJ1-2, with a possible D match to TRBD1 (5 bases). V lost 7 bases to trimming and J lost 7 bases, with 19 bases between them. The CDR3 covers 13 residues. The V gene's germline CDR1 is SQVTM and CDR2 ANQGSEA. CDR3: CSGAGTGIVGYTF. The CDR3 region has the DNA TGCAGCGGGGCCGGGACGGGGATCGTTGGCTACACCTTC.

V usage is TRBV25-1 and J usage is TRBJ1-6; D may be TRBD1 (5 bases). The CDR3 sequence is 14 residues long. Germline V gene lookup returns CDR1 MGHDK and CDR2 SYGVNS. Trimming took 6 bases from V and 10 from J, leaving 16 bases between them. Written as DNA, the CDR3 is TGTGCCAGCAGCGGAGGGGTAAAGAGCTCACCCCTCCACTTT. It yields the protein CASSGGVKSSPLHF.

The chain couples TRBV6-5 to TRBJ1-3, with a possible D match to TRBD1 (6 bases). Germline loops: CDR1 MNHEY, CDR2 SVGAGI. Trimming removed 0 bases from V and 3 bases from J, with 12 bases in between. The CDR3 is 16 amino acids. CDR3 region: CASSYSLTGIGNTIYF. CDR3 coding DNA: TGTGCCAGCAGTTACTCCTTAACAGGGATTGGAAACACCATATATTTT.

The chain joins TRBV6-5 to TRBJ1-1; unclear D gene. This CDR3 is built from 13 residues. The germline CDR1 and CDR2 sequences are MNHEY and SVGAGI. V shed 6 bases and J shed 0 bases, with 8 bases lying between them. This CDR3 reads CASRAYMNTEAFF. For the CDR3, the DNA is TGTGCCAGCAGGGCGTACATGAACACTGAAGCTTTCTTT.

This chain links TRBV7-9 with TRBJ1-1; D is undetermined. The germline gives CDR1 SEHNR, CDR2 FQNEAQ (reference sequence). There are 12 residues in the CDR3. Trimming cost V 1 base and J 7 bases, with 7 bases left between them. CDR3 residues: CASSLGGDEAFF. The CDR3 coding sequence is TGTGCCAGCAGCTTAGGAGGCGATGAAGCTTTCTTT.

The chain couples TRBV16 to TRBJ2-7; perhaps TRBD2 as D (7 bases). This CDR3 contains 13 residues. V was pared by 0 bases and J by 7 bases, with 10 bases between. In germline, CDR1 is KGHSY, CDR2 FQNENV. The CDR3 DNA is TGTGCCAGCAGCCAATCTAGGGGGGGAGAGCAGTACTTC. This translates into CASSQSRGGEQYF.

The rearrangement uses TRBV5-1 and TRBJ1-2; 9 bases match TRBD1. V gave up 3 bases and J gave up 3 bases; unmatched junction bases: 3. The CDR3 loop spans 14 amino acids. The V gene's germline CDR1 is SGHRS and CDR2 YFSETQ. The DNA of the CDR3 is TGCGCCAGCAGCTCACAGGGGGCGGACTATGGCTACACCTTC. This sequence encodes CASSSQGADYGYTF.

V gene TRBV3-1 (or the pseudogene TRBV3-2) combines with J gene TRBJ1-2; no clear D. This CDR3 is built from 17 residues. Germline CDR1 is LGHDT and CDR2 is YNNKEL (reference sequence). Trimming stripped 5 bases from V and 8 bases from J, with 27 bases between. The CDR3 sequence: CASSSTRGDRYQGGYTF. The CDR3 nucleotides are TGTGCCAGCAGCTCAACCCGGGGAGACCGCTACCAAGGGGGCTACACCTTC.

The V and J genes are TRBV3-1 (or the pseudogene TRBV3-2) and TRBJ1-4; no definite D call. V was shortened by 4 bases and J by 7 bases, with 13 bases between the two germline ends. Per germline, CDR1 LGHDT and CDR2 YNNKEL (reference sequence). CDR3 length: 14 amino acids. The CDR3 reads CASSPSGVTEKLFF. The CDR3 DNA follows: TGTGCCAGCAGCCCTAGTGGAGTAACTGAAAAACTGTTTTTT.

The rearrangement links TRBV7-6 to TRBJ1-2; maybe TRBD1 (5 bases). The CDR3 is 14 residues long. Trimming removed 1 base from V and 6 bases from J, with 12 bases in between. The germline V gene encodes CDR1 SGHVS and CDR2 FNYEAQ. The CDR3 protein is CASSLDTGGNGYTF. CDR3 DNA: TGTGCCAGCAGCTTAGATACGGGGGGAAATGGCTACACCTTC.

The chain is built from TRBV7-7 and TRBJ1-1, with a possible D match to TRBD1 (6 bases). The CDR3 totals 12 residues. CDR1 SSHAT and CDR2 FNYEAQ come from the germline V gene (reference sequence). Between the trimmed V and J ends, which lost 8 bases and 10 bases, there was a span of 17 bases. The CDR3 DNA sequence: TGTGCCAGCTTTCAGGGGCCGCAGGGAGCTTTCTTT. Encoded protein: CASFQGPQGAFF.